Listed below are T cell receptor beta chains from one sample, sequenced in a study of response to subunit inactivated influenza vaccine. TCRdb re-analysed the RT-PCR reads in MiXCR, keeping a single row per CDR3 protein. This table holds 450,000 to 500,000 distinct CDR3 sequences, over 9.5% found once. Specimen: PBMCs from blood, collected 45 days after vaccination. The source of these receptors is a man aged 45-65 years who received an inactivated influenza vaccine. Each CDR3 is given with its conserved first and last residue. Fields, in order: D gene, V gene, J gene, clone size, CDR3 protein, CDR3 DNA. D genes are given only for firm matches. Size tells how often a clone was seen (once, few, many) or the class of an expanded clone, and some rows leave it out.

>.|TRBV5-1|TRBJ2-3|many
CASSHTNRQSQTDTQYF
TGCGCCAGCAGCCATACAAACAGACAGAGCCAAACAGATACGCAGTATTTT
>TRBD2|TRBV20-1|TRBJ2-5|.
CSARGTSGAQETQYF
TGCAGTGCTAGAGGGACTAGCGGGGCCCAAGAGACCCAGTACTTC
>TRBD2|TRBV20-1|TRBJ2-3|many
CSARALAGITDTQYF
TGCAGTGCTAGAGCACTAGCGGGAATCACAGATACGCAGTATTTT
>.|TRBV6-5|TRBJ1-2|many
CASSPFLNYGYTF
TGTGCCAGCAGTCCTTTTCTTAACTATGGCTACACCTTC
>.|TRBV28|TRBJ1-2|.
CASSFWGAQHYGYTF
TGTGCCAGCAGTTTTTGGGGGGCCCAGCACTATGGCTACACCTTC
>TRBD2|TRBV28|TRBJ2-3|.
CASRGNLAGLDTQYF
TGTGCCAGCAGGGGGAATTTAGCGGGATTGGATACGCAGTATTTT
>TRBD1|TRBV5-6|TRBJ2-1|.
CASSLTTGSSYNEQFF
TGTGCCAGCAGCCTAACGACAGGGAGCTCCTACAATGAGCAGTTCTTC
>.|TRBV4-2|TRBJ1-1|many
CASRLQGLTEAFF
TGTGCCAGCAGGCTACAGGGACTCACTGAAGCTTTCTTT
>TRBD2|TRBV20-1|TRBJ2-3|many
CSARPLAGGHKDTQYF
TGCAGTGCTCGGCCCCTGGCGGGGGGGCATAAAGATACGCAGTATTTT
>TRBD2|TRBV11-2|TRBJ2-5|many
CASSASSGGRWETQYF
TGTGCCAGCAGCGCATCCAGCGGGGGACGTTGGGAGACCCAGTACTTC
>TRBD2|TRBV20-1|TRBJ2-7|many
CSAPLTGGYYEQYF
TGCAGTGCGCCTCTCACGGGAGGGTACTACGAGCAGTACTTC
>.|TRBV29-1|TRBJ2-1|few
CSAGSTYNEQFF
TGCAGCGCCGGATCGACGTACAATGAGCAGTTCTTC
>.|TRBV4-3|TRBJ1-4|many
CASSSGPVNEKLFF
TGCGCCAGCAGCTCGGGACCGGTTAATGAAAAACTGTTTTTT
>.|TRBV7-3|TRBJ2-5|.
CASSYGSLETQYF
TGTGCCAGCAGCTACGGGAGTCTGGAGACCCAGTACTTC
>.|TRBV4-1|TRBJ2-7|few
CASSQEFGTLSLYEQYF
TGCGCCAGCAGCCAAGAATTTGGCACCCTAAGCCTCTACGAGCAGTACTTC
>.|TRBV7-2|TRBJ2-1|.
CASSLVRRASNEQFF
TGTGCCAGCAGCTTAGTGCGGCGGGCAAGCAATGAGCAGTTCTTC
>TRBD1|TRBV7-2|TRBJ1-6|.
CASSLASVRQGGSPLHF
TGTGCCAGCAGCTTAGCTTCCGTGAGACAGGGAGGTTCACCCCTCCACTTT
>TRBD2|TRBV7-8|TRBJ2-2|.
CASSSLAGATVGTGELFF
TGTGCCAGCAGCTCCCTAGCGGGGGCCACGGTTGGCACCGGGGAGCTGTTTTTT
>.|TRBV7-6|TRBJ1-6|few
CASSPYGRGRRASPLHF
TGTGCCAGCAGCCCATACGGACGGGGACGGCGAGCGTCACCCCTCCACTTT
>.|TRBV5-1|TRBJ2-3|many
CASSSPGIDTQYF
TGCGCCAGCAGCTCGCCTGGGATAGATACGCAGTATTTT
>.|TRBV20-1|TRBJ2-7|many
CSATTGESVYEQYF
TGCAGTGCGACGACTGGGGAGTCGGTCTACGAGCAGTACTTC
>TRBD1|TRBV28|TRBJ2-5|few
CASGYDRGGRTQYF
TGTGCCAGCGGATATGACAGGGGCGGTCGGACCCAGTACTTC
>TRBD1|TRBV6-5|TRBJ1-6|many
CASSYQMDRSNSPLHF
TGTGCCAGCAGTTACCAGATGGACAGGAGTAATTCACCCCTCCACTTT
>.|TRBV6-2/TRBV6-3|TRBJ1-1|.
CASSSDSLNTEAFF
TGTGCCAGCAGTTCAGACAGCTTGAACACTGAAGCTTTCTTT
>TRBD2|TRBV7-2|TRBJ2-1|few
CASSSFSGRSGNEQFF
TGTGCCAGCAGCTCATTTAGCGGGAGGTCGGGCAATGAGCAGTTCTTC
>TRBD2|TRBV2|TRBJ2-3|.
CASRTSGSSTDTQYF
TGTGCCAGCAGGACTAGCGGGAGCAGCACAGATACGCAGTATTTT
>.|TRBV20-1|TRBJ2-5|.
CSADPGREPQETQYF
TGCAGTGCGGACCCCGGTAGAGAGCCCCAAGAGACCCAGTACTTC
>.|TRBV15|TRBJ2-7|.
CATSRERTETYEQYF
TGTGCCACCAGCAGAGAGAGGACAGAAACCTACGAGCAGTACTTC
>TRBD2|TRBV5-6|TRBJ2-7|.
CASSFKTSGRPEQYF
TGTGCCAGCAGCTTCAAAACTAGCGGGAGGCCCGAGCAGTACTTC
>.|TRBV25-1|TRBJ2-5|.
CASTSQRKTQYF
TGTGCCAGCACTAGCCAAAGAAAGACCCAGTACTTC
>TRBD2|TRBV6-2/TRBV6-3|TRBJ2-2|many
CASRHKTSANTGELFF
TGTGCCAGCAGACATAAGACTAGCGCGAACACCGGGGAGCTGTTTTTT
>.|TRBV6-1|TRBJ1-1|.
CASSPSGRTEAFF
TGTGCCAGCAGTCCCTCAGGTCGGACTGAAGCTTTCTTT
>TRBD1|TRBV5-1|TRBJ2-7|few
CASSLGTGPRIYEQYF
TGCGCCAGCAGCTTGGGGACAGGGCCGAGGATATACGAGCAGTACTTC
>.|TRBV4-1|TRBJ2-2|.
CASSQDLLAVGELFF
TGCGCCAGCAGCCAAGATTTATTAGCGGTCGGGGAGCTGTTTTTT
>.|TRBV12-3/TRBV12-4|TRBJ2-7|few
CASSLNPGREQYF
TGTGCCAGCAGCCTAAACCCCGGCCGCGAGCAGTACTTC
>.|TRBV6-1|TRBJ2-2|.
CASRAKATGELFF
TGTGCCAGCAGAGCCAAAGCAACCGGGGAGCTGTTTTTT
>.|TRBV27|TRBJ2-6|few
CASSLFMSSGANVLTF
TGTGCCAGCAGTTTATTTATGAGCTCTGGGGCCAACGTCCTGACTTTC
>TRBD1|TRBV5-1|TRBJ2-3|few
CASHTGGPTDTQYF
TGCGCCAGCCATACAGGGGGCCCCACAGATACGCAGTATTTT
>.|TRBV28|TRBJ2-2|.
CASNQGPNTGELFF
TGTGCCAGCAATCAGGGGCCGAACACCGGGGAGCTGTTTTTT
>TRBD2|TRBV6-5|TRBJ2-1|.
CASSSIAAGGYNEQFF
TGTGCCAGCAGTTCCATAGCGGCGGGGGGATACAATGAGCAGTTCTTC
>.|TRBV7-8|TRBJ2-5|.
CASSLTDGRETQYF
TGTGCCAGCAGCCTAACAGATGGTCGCGAGACCCAGTACTTC
>.|TRBV7-9|TRBJ2-4|.
CASSDPRGTKNIQYF
TGTGCCAGCAGCGACCCAAGGGGGACCAAAAACATTCAGTACTTC
>.|TRBV12-3/TRBV12-4|TRBJ2-7|.
CASSPGVIGVEQYF
TGTGCCAGCAGTCCGGGAGTAATCGGAGTCGAGCAGTACTTC
>.|TRBV12-3/TRBV12-4|TRBJ2-3|.
CATSTSGRKYF
TGTGCCACCTCAACGTCGGGACGAAAGTATTTT
>.|TRBV6-2/TRBV6-3|TRBJ1-6|many
CAARPLEGKGYNSPLHF
TGTGCCGCCAGGCCCCTCGAAGGAAAGGGATATAATTCACCCCTCCACTTT
>TRBD1|TRBV5-6|TRBJ1-1|few
CASSSRTGTEAFF
TGTGCCAGCAGCTCTAGGACAGGCACTGAAGCTTTCTTT
>TRBD2|TRBV24-1|TRBJ2-3|.
CATSDFGGGPDTQYF
TGTGCCACCAGTGATTTTGGCGGGGGTCCAGATACGCAGTATTTT
>TRBD2|TRBV7-2|TRBJ2-7|.
CASSIMLAGTLPCEQYF
TGTGCCAGCAGCATAATGTTAGCGGGGACACTTCCCTGCGAGCAGTACTTC
>.|TRBV6-1|TRBJ1-4|many
CASSPGQANEKLFF
TGTGCCAGCAGTCCCGGACAAGCTAATGAAAAACTGTTTTTT
>.|TRBV12-3/TRBV12-4|TRBJ1-1|few
CASSSPGLVVPEAFF
TGTGCCAGCAGTTCGCCCGGGCTGGTGGTCCCCGAAGCTTTCTTT
>.|TRBV6-1|TRBJ2-7|many
CASSTPGTYEQYF
TGTGCCAGCAGTACGCCAGGGACTTACGAGCAGTACTTC
>.|TRBV18|TRBJ1-3|.
CASSPRTLSGNTIYF
TGTGCCAGCTCACCACGCACCCTCTCTGGAAACACCATATATTTT
>TRBD1|TRBV6-1|TRBJ2-2|few
CASSPVTGWYGAGELFF
TGTGCCAGCAGCCCCGTGACAGGGTGGTATGGGGCCGGGGAGCTGTTTTTT
>.|TRBV15|TRBJ1-5|many
CATSRDRPGRTNQPQHF
TGTGCCACCAGCAGAGATAGGCCAGGGAGAACCAATCAGCCCCAGCATTTT
>TRBD1|TRBV28|TRBJ1-1|.
CASSSGGVAEAFF
TGTGCCAGCAGTTCAGGGGGGGTAGCTGAAGCTTTCTTT
>.|TRBV5-1|TRBJ1-2|few
CASRVDDSAGYTF
TGCGCCAGCCGAGTAGATGATTCCGCTGGCTACACCTTC
>TRBD1|TRBV5-5|TRBJ2-2|.
CASSSTGIGTGELFF
TGTGCCAGCAGCTCGACAGGGATTGGCACCGGGGAGCTGTTTTTT
>TRBD2|TRBV19|TRBJ2-3|.
CASKLTSPRDYHSATTDTQYF
TGTGCCAGTAAACTCACTTCCCCCCGGGACTACCACAGCGCTACCACAGATACGCAGTATTTT
>TRBD1|TRBV7-2|TRBJ1-2|few
CASSLVVTGKNYGYTF
TGTGCCAGCAGCTTAGTGGTGACAGGGAAGAACTATGGCTACACCTTC